This T cell receptor beta chain was obtained from a study of OX40 agonist ivuxolimab in advanced cancers. The V and J ends lost 5 bases and 3 bases, in that order; junction bases with no gene match: 3. The CDR3 has 12 residues. Looked up from germline, CDR1 is GTSNPN and CDR2 is SVGIG (reference sequence). This table comes from immunoSEQ multiplex PCR, and its TCRdb copy is limited to in-frame clones, with some not included. The sample has approximately 15,000 clones, 75% to 95% seen once. Comments on this clone: The antigen is undetermined.

Study results and caveats: Within 6 weeks, CD4+ and CD8+ blood T cells expanded clonally at 0.1 to 3.0 mg/kg.

V is TRBV30 and J is TRBJ2-7; 8 positions agree with TRBD2. This sequence was found in an adult with an advanced solid tumor such as melanoma, head and neck, liver or kidney cancer. Sequences were derived from CD4+ or CD8+ T cells sorted from blood, sampled in a trial of the OX40 agonist ivuxolimab. CDR3 sequence reads: CAWRTSLYEQYF. The CDR3 region has the DNA TGTGCCTGGCGGACTAGCCTCTACGAGCAGTACTTC.